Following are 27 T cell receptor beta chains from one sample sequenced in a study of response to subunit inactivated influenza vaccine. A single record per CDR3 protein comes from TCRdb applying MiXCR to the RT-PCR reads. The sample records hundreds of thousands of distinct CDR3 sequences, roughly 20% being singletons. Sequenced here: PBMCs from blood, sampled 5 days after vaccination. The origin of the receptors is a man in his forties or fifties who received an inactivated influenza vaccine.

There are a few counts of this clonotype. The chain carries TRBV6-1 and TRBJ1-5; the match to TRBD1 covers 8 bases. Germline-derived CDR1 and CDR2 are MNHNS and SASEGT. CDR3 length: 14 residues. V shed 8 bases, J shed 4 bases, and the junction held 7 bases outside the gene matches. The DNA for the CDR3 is TGTGCCAGCGCCCCCGACAGGGGAAATCAGCCCCAGCATTTT. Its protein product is CASAPDRGNQPQHF.

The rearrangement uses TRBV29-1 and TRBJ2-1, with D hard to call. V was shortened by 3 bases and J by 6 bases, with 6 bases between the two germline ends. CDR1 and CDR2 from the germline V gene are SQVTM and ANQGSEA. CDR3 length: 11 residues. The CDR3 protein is CSVDGPNEQFF. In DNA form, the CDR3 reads TGCAGCGTTGACGGGCCCAATGAGCAGTTCTTC.

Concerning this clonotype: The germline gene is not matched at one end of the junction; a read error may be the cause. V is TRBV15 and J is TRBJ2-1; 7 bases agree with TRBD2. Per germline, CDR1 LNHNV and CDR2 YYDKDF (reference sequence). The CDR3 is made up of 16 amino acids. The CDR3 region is CATSGDPGLLRLEQFF. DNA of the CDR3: TGTGCCACCAGCGGAGATCCGGGACTATTGAGGCTTGAGCAGTTCTTC.

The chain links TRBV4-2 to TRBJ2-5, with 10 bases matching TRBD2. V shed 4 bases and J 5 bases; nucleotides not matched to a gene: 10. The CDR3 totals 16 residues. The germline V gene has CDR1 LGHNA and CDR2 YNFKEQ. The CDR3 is CASSPSSGGAYETQYF. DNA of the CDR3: TGTGCCAGCAGCCCTAGCAGCGGGGGGGCCTACGAGACCCAGTACTTC.

DNA of the CDR3: TGTGCCAGCAGTTACCGCGCCACCAAATCGACAGGGAACACCGGGGAGCTGTTTTTT. Encoded protein: CASSYRATKSTGNTGELFF. This sequence joins TRBV6-5 and TRBJ2-2, with D maybe TRBD1 (6 bases). The germline gives CDR1 MNHEY, CDR2 SVGAGI. Trimming cost V 2 bases and J 1 base, with 20 bases left between them. This CDR3 has 19 amino acids.

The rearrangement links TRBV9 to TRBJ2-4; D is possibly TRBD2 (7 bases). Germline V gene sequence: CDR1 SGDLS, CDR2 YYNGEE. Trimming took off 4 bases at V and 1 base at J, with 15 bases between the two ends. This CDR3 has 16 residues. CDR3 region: CASSPHGGQAKNIQYF. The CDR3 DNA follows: TGTGCCAGCAGCCCCCACGGGGGGCAGGCCAAAAACATTCAGTACTTC.

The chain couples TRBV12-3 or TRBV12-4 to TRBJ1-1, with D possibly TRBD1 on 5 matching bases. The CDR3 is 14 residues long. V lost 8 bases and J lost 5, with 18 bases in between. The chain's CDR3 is CASCSRDRGTEAFF. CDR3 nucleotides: TGTGCCAGCTGCTCCCGGGACCGGGGGACTGAAGCTTTCTTT.

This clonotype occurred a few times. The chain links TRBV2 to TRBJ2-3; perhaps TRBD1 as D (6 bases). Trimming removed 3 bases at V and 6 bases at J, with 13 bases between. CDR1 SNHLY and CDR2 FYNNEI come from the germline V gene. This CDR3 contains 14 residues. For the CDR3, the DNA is TGTGCCAGCAGTGATGTGGGGGCGTCTGATACGCAGTATTTT. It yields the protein CASSDVGASDTQYF. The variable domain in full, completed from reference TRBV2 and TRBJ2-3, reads EPEVTQTPSHQVTQMGQEVILRCVPISNHLYFYWYRQILGQKVEFLVSFYNNEISEKSEIFDDQFSVERPDGSNFTLKIRSTKLEDSAMYFCASSDVGASDTQYFGPGTRLTVL.

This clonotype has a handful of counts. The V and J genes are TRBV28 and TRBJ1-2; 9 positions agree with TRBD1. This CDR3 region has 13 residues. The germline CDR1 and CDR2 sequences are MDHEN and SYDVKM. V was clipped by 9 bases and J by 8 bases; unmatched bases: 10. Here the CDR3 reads CASLQGASKGYTF. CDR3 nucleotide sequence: TGTGCCAGTCTACAGGGGGCAAGTAAGGGCTACACCTTC.

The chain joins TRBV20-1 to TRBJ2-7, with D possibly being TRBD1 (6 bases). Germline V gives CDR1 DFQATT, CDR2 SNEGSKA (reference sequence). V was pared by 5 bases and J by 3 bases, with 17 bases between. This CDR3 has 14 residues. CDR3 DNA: TGCAGTGCTGAAAAGGGGGTCTACTACTACGAGCAGTACTTC. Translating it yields CSAEKGVYYYEQYF.

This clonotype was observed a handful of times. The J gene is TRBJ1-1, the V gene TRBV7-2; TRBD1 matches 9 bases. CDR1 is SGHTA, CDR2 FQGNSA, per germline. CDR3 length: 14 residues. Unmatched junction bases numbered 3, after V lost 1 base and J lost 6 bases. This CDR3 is CASSLERTGAEAFF. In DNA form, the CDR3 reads TGTGCCAGCAGCTTAGAAAGGACAGGGGCTGAAGCTTTCTTT. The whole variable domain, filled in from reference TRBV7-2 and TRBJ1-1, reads GAGVSQSPSNKVTEKGKDVELRCDPISGHTALYWYRQSLGQGLEFLIYFQGNSAPDKSGLPSDRFSAERTGGSVSTLTIQRTQQEDSAVYLCASSLERTGAEAFFGQGTRLTVV.

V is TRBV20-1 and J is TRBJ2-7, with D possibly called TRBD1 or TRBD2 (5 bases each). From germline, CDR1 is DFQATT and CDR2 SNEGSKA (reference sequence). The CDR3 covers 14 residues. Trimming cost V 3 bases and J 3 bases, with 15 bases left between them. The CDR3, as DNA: TGCAGTGCTAGGGGACCGCGAACGCGCTACGAGCAGTACTTC. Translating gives CSARGPRTRYEQYF.

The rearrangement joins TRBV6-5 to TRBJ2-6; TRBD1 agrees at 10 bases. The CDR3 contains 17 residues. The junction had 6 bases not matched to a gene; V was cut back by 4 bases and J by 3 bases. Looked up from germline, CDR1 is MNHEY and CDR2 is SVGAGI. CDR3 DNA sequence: TGTGCCAGCAGTTCCCGGGACAGGGGTCTTGGGGCCAACGTCCTGACTTTC. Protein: CASSSRDRGLGANVLTF.

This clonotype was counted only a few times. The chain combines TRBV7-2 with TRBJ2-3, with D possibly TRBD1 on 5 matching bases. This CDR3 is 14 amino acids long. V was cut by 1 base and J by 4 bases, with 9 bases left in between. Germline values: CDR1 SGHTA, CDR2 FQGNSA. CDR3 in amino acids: CASSLVRAADTQYF. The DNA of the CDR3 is TGTGCCAGCAGCTTAGTCAGGGCAGCAGATACGCAGTATTTT.

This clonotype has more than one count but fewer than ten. CDR3 nucleotide sequence: TGTGCCAGCAGCCAAGATCAGGGACTAGCGGTAAACAATGAGCAGTTCTTC. Amino acid sequence: CASSQDQGLAVNNEQFF. The chain uses TRBV4-2 and TRBJ2-1; 11 bases are a match to TRBD2. V dropped 0 bases and J dropped 5; count of bases not matched to a gene: 6. The CDR3 is 17 residues long. Germline V gene sequence: CDR1 LGHNA, CDR2 YNFKEQ.

CDR3 nucleotide sequence: TGTGCCAGCAGCGGTGGAAGTGGGGCGGGAAACACCATATATTTT. Protein: CASSGGSGAGNTIYF. The chain couples TRBV5-6 to TRBJ1-3, with D tentatively TRBD1 (5 bases). CDR1 SGHDT and CDR2 YYEEEE come from the germline V gene. The V gene lost 4 bases and the J gene lost 4 bases, with 15 bases spanning the gap. The CDR3 is 15 amino acids.

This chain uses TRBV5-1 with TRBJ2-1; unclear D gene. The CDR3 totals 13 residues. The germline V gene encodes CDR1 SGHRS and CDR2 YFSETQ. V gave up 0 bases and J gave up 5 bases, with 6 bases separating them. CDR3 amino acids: CASSLAQHNEQFF. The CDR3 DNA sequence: TGCGCCAGCAGCTTGGCGCAGCACAATGAGCAGTTCTTC.

CDR3 sequence (DNA): TGTGCCAGCAGCTCTGGGGACTCCCGGATCGACAATGAGCAGTTCTTC. This codes for CASSSGDSRIDNEQFF. This chain uses TRBV7-2 with TRBJ2-1; the D gene is possibly TRBD2 (6 bases). Trimming removed 4 bases at V and 5 bases at J, with 18 bases between. The CDR3 is 16 amino acids. CDR1 and CDR2 from the germline V gene are SGHTA and FQGNSA.

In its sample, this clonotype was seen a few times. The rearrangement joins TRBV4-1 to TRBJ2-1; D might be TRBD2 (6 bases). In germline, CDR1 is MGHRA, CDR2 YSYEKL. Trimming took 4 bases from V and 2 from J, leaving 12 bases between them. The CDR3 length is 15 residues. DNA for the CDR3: TGCGCCAGCAGCCGAGTAGCGGAGACCTACAATGAGCAGTTCTTC. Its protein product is CASSRVAETYNEQFF.

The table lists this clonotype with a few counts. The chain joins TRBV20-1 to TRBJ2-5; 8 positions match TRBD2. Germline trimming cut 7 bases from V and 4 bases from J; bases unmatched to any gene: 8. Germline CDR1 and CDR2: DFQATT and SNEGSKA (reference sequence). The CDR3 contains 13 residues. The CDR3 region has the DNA TGCAGTGTATACAGTAGCGGGGTAGAGACCCAGTACTTC. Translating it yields CSVYSSGVETQYF.

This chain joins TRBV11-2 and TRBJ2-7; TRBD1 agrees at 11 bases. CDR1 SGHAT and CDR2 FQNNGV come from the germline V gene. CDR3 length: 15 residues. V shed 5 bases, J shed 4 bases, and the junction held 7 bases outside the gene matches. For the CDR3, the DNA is TGTGCCAGCAGCCCACGGACAGGGGGCGATTACGAGCAGTACTTC. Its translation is CASSPRTGGDYEQYF.

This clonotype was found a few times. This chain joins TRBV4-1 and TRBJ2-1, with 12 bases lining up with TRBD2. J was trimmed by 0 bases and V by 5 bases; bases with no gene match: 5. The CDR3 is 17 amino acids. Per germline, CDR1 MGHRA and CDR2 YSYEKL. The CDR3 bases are TGCGCCAGCAGCGGGACTAGCGGGTTCAGCTCCTACAATGAGCAGTTCTTC. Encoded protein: CASSGTSGFSSYNEQFF.

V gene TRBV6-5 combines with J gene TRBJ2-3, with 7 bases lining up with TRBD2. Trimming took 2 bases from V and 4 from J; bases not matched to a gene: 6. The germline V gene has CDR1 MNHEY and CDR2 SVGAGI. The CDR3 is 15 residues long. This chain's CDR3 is CASSYGAGVSDTQYF. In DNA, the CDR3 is TGTGCCAGCAGTTACGGGGCGGGAGTTTCAGATACGCAGTATTTT.

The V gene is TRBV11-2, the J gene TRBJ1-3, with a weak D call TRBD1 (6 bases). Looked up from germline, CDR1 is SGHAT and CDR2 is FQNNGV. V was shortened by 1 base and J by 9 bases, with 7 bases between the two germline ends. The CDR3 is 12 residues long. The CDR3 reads CASSLGGRTIYF. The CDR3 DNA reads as TGTGCCAGCAGCTTAGGGGGGCGCACCATATATTTT.

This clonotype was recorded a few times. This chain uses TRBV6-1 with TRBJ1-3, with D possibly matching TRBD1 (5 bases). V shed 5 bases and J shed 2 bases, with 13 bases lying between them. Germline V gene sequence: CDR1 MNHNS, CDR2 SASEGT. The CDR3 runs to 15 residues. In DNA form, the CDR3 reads TGTGCCAGCAGTACGGGTCCAGGGCCTGGAAACACCATATATTTT. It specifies CASSTGPGPGNTIYF.

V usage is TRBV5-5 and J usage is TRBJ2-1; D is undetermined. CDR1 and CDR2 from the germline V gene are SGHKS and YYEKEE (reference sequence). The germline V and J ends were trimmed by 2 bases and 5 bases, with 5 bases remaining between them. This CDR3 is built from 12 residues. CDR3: CASSFLDNEQFF. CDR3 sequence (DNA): TGTGCCAGCAGCTTTCTAGACAATGAGCAGTTCTTC.

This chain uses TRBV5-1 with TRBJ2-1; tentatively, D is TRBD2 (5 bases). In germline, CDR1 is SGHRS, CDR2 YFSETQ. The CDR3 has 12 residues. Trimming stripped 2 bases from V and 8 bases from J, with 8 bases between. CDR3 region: CASSFPADEQFF. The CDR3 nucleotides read TGCGCCAGCAGCTTTCCAGCGGATGAGCAGTTCTTC.